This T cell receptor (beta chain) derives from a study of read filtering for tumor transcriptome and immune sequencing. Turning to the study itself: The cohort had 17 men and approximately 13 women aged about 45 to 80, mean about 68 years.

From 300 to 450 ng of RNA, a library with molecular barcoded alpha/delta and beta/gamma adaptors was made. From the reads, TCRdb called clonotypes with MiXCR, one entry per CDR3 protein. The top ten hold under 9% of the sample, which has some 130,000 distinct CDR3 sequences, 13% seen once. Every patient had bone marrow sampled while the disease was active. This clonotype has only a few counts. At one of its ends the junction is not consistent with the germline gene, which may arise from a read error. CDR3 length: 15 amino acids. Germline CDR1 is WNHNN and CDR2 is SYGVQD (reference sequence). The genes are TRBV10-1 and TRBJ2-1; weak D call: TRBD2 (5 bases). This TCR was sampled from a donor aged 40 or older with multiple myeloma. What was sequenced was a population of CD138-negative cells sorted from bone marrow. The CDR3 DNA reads TGCGCCAGCAGTGAGTCGAACGAGCGGTCCAATAAGCAGTTCTTC. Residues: CASSESNERSNKQFF.